Following are 11 T cell receptor beta chains from one sample sequenced in a study of OX40 agonist ivuxolimab in advanced cancers. Libraries were prepared by immunoSEQ multiplex PCR; TCRdb keeps only in-frame clonotypes and omits some of them. The table lists tens of thousands of clones, 80% to 90% of them singletons. Sequences were derived from CD4+ or CD8+ T cells sorted from blood, sampled in a trial of the OX40 agonist ivuxolimab. All receptors derive from an adult with an advanced solid tumor such as melanoma, head and neck, liver or kidney cancer.

V is TRBV27 and J is TRBJ1-2; no clear D. The CDR3 is 13 residues long. CDR1 is MNHEY, CDR2 SMNVEV, per germline (reference sequence). V was pared by 3 bases and J by 1 base, with 6 bases between. CDR3 nucleotide sequence: TGTGCCAGCAGTTTCCGGGGTAACTATGGCTACACCTTC. Translated: CASSFRGNYGYTF.

The rearrangement joins TRBV7-9 to TRBJ2-7; TRBD1 matches 7 bases. From germline, CDR1 is SEHNR and CDR2 FQNEAQ (reference sequence). The CDR3 is made up of 13 amino acids. The J segment lost 6 bases and the V segment lost 5 bases, leaving 7 bases of the junction unmatched. As DNA, the CDR3 is TGTGCCAGCAGCCTAGGGACAGCCGGCGAGCAGTACGTC. This gives the protein CASSLGTAGEQYV.

The chain carries TRBV7-6 and TRBJ2-1; D is undetermined. This CDR3 has 15 residues. Per the germline V gene, CDR1 is SGHVS and CDR2 is FNYEAQ. V lost 1 base and J 1 base, leaving 8 bases between the germline ends. CDR3 sequence: CASSLGQVSYNEQFF. The CDR3 nucleotides read TGTGCCAGCAGCTTAGGGCAGGTATCCTACAATGAGCAGTTCTTC.

This clone has just one count. This rearrangement joins TRBV28 to TRBJ2-7; 10 bases line up with TRBD1. With 7 bases clipped from V and 2 bases from J, the junction kept 8 bases outside the gene matches. The CDR3 consists of 15 residues. Germline V lookup: CDR1 MDHEN, CDR2 SYDVKM. The chain's CDR3 is CASNVQGQGAYEQYF. In DNA, the CDR3 is TGTGCCAGCAACGTCCAAGGACAGGGGGCCTACGAGCAGTACTTC.

This rearrangement joins TRBV7-2 to TRBJ1-1; a possible D gene is TRBD1 (5 bases). Germline CDR1 reads SGHTA; CDR2 reads FQGNSA. CDR3 size: 16 residues. Trimming removed 1 base from V and 1 base from J, with 13 bases in between. CDR3 in amino acids: CASSLEPGRRNTEAFF. The CDR3, as DNA: TGTGCCAGCAGCTTAGAACCGGGACGGAGGAACACTGAAGCTTTCTTT.

The table lists this clone with a count of one. V is TRBV5-1 and J is TRBJ1-2; 7 bases match TRBD1. Losses at the gene ends were 0 bases for V and 0 bases for J; bases not matched to a gene: 5. The CDR3 sequence is 16 residues long. Germline V gene lookup returns CDR1 SGHRS and CDR2 YFSETQ. CDR3: CASSLASGTANYGYTF. The CDR3 DNA reads TGCGCCAGCAGCTTGGCCTCAGGGACAGCTAACTATGGCTACACCTTC.

This chain uses TRBV5-8 with TRBJ1-1, with 7 bases matching TRBD1. CDR1 and CDR2 (germline): SGHTS, YDEGEE. This CDR3 contains 15 residues. The ends lost 4 bases at V and 9 bases at J; junction bases unmatched: 15. The CDR3 here is CASSPGTAGARKAFF. The CDR3 coding sequence is TGTGCCAGCAGCCCGGGGACAGCGGGAGCACGTAAAGCTTTCTTT.

The chain links TRBV5-5 to TRBJ2-7, with D perhaps given as TRBD1 or TRBD2 (6 bases each). This CDR3 is built from 15 residues. The V gene lost 0 bases and the J gene lost 3 bases, with 13 bases spanning the gap. Germline CDR1 SGHKS, CDR2 YYEKEE (reference sequence). The CDR3 DNA follows: TGTGCCAGCAGCTTGGGATTGGGGGGCCGCTACGAGCAGTACGTC. Its protein product is CASSLGLGGRYEQYV.

This clone was seen once. The chain is built from TRBV28 and TRBJ2-3; 9 nucleotides align to TRBD2. Germline trimming cut 6 bases from V and 1 base from J; bases unmatched to any gene: 8. The CDR3 is made up of 16 amino acids. Per germline, CDR1 MDHEN and CDR2 SYDVKM. CDR3: CASSRSERGGTDTQYF. The CDR3 DNA sequence: TGTGCCAGCAGCCGCAGCGAGCGGGGGGGCACAGATACGCAGTATTTT.

The J gene is TRBJ1-2, the V gene TRBV5-1; D remains ambiguous. The CDR3 totals 16 residues. Germline values: CDR1 SGHRS, CDR2 YFSETQ. The V end was cut by 0 bases, the J end by 4 bases, with 16 bases between. CDR3: CASSLAGQAYSYGYTF. CDR3 nucleotides: TGCGCCAGCAGCTTGGCCGGCCAGGCCTACAGCTATGGCTACACCTTC.

V and J are TRBV11-2 and TRBJ2-3, with 7 bases that match TRBD1. CDR1 and CDR2 (germline): SGHAT, FQNNGV. This CDR3 contains 19 residues. The V gene end was trimmed by 5 bases and the J gene end by 4 bases; junction bases not matched to a gene: 21. The CDR3 DNA follows: TGTGCCAGCAGCAAGGGGGCGAGGACAGGCCCCTTCGAGTCAGATACGCAGTATTTT. Encoded protein: CASSKGARTGPFESDTQYF.